Each of the 24 T cell receptor beta chains below was sequenced from the same sample in a study of T cell responses to AZD1222 COVID-19 vaccine. Sequencing was performed with immunoSEQ multiplex PCR; in TCRdb, only in-frame clones are kept and a portion is missing. The sample contains around 110,000 clones, around 87% of which appear only once. Sample: peripheral blood, taken on day 0 of AZD1222 vaccination. These receptor sequences come from an adult in good health.

V usage is TRBV5-4 and J usage is TRBJ1-6, with D possibly TRBD1 on 5 matching bases. Germline V CDR1 and CDR2: SGHNT, YYREEE (reference sequence). V lost 4 bases and J 5 bases, leaving 10 bases between the germline ends. CDR3 length: 14 amino acids. In DNA, the CDR3 is TGTGCCAGCAGCGTGGGGGGGGATAATTCACCCCTCCACTTT. Amino acid sequence: CASSVGGDNSPLHF.

J is TRBJ2-7 and V is TRBV5-1; 10 positions match TRBD2. CDR1 is SGHRS and CDR2 is YFSETQ in the germline V gene. The CDR3 totals 15 residues. The junction had 5 bases not matched to a gene; V was cut back by 0 bases and J by 5 bases. The CDR3 bases are TGCGCCAGCAGCTTGGGTGCGGGACTAGCGAACGAGCAGTACTTC. Its protein product is CASSLGAGLANEQYF.

CDR3 sequence (DNA): TGTGCCAGCAGTGATATCGGGACAGGGGCTATAGCTAACTATGGCTACACCTTC. Encoded protein: CASSDIGTGAIANYGYTF. The chain uses TRBV6-1 and TRBJ1-2, with TRBD1 matching over 10 bases. This CDR3 comprises 18 residues. V lost 3 bases and J lost 0; bases outside the gene matches: 10. Germline CDR1 reads MNHNS; CDR2 reads SASEGT.

V and J are TRBV19 and TRBJ2-1; weak D call: TRBD1 (6 bases). V dropped 8 bases and J dropped 3 bases, with 17 bases sitting between them. This CDR3 has 15 amino acids. Looked up from germline, CDR1 is LNHDA and CDR2 is SQIVND (reference sequence). CDR3 bases: TGTGCCAGTTCCCCTCGATGGGGGCACTACAATGAGCAGTTCTTC. Its protein is CASSPRWGHYNEQFF.

The chain has TRBV15 and TRBJ2-3; possible D gene TRBD1, 5 bases. CDR1 is LNHNV, CDR2 YYDKDF, per germline (reference sequence). V lost 3 bases and J lost 1, with 14 bases in between. The CDR3 totals 16 residues. The CDR3, as DNA: TGTGCCACCAGCAGGGACATAGGCTGGGGCACAGATACGCAGTATTTT. This sequence encodes CATSRDIGWGTDTQYF.

This clone was recorded once. The V and J genes are TRBV29-1 and TRBJ2-7, with TRBD1 matching 9 bases. The CDR3 is 17 amino acids. Germline CDR1 is SQVTM and CDR2 is ANQGSEA. The ends lost 5 bases at V and 0 bases at J; junction bases unmatched: 14. The CDR3 DNA reads as TGCAGCGTTATAGGAACAGGGGGCCCCGTAAGCTCCTACGAGCAGTACTTC. It is translated as CSVIGTGGPVSSYEQYF.

The rearrangement uses TRBV6-5 and TRBJ2-7, with 7 bases aligning to TRBD2. CDR1 MNHEY and CDR2 SVGAGI come from the germline V gene. There are 14 residues in the CDR3. V trimming: 4 bases; J trimming: 2 bases; junction bases outside the gene matches: 5. This chain's CDR3 is CASSFREGPYEQYF. The CDR3 bases are TGTGCCAGCAGTTTCAGGGAGGGCCCCTACGAGCAGTACTTC.

The chain couples TRBV7-2 to TRBJ2-1, with 10 bases matching TRBD2. This CDR3 region has 15 residues. Germline V gene sequence: CDR1 SGHTA, CDR2 FQGNSA. V shed 6 bases, J shed 7 bases, and the junction held 9 bases outside the gene matches. CDR3 coding DNA: TGTGCCAGCAGTCTGAGCGGGAGGGCCTCGAATGAGCAGTTCTTC. Translation: CASSLSGRASNEQFF.

V gene TRBV4-1 combines with J gene TRBJ1-1; D unresolved. The CDR3 has 14 residues. V lost 1 base and J lost 1, with 7 bases in between. Germline V lookup: CDR1 MGHRA, CDR2 YSYEKL. CDR3 sequence (DNA): TGCGCCAGCAGCCAAGGACCAAGGAACACTGAAGCTTTCTTT. Encoded protein: CASSQGPRNTEAFF.

This clone was seen a handful of times. The J gene is TRBJ1-5, the V gene TRBV19; D is uncertain. This CDR3 spans 16 amino acids. The germline V gene has CDR1 LNHDA and CDR2 SQIVND (reference sequence). Trimming removed 1 base from V and 0 bases from J, with 10 bases in between. This chain's CDR3 is CASSIVPVDSNQPQHF. CDR3 DNA sequence: TGTGCCAGTAGTATAGTTCCAGTTGATAGCAATCAGCCCCAGCATTTT.

The chain recombines TRBV28 with TRBJ2-1; D gene ambiguous. Trimming pared 4 bases from V and 2 bases from J, leaving 15 bases between. This CDR3 has 16 amino acids. Germline CDR1 reads MDHEN; CDR2 reads SYDVKM. The CDR3 bases are TGTGCCAGCAGTTCTGGCGGCCCAGGCACCTACAATGAGCAGTTCTTC. This translates into CASSSGGPGTYNEQFF.

The CDR3 loop reads CASTRRGETQYF. The CDR3 DNA reads as TGTGCCAGCACCCGAAGAGGGGAGACCCAGTACTTC. The chain combines TRBV6-5 with TRBJ2-5; the D gene is possibly TRBD2 (5 bases). The CDR3 loop spans 12 amino acids. Trimming took off 7 bases at V and 5 bases at J, with 11 bases between the two ends. Germline CDR1 is MNHEY and CDR2 is SVGAGI.

The chain joins TRBV21-1 to TRBJ1-1. TRBV21-1 constitutes a pseudogene. The CDR3 totals 13 residues. CDR3 coding DNA: TGTGCCAGCAGCAAAAGCTCCAACACTGAAGCTTTCTTT. This encodes CASSKSSNTEAFF.

This clone was recorded at least ten times. The V gene is TRBV6-2 or TRBV6-3, the J gene TRBJ1-5; 8 nucleotides match TRBD1. The V and J ends lost 2 bases and 1 base, in that order; junction bases with no gene match: 4. Germline CDR1 MNHEY, CDR2 SVGEGT. The CDR3 runs 16 residues. Here the CDR3 reads CASSYRQGLSNQPQHF. The CDR3 region has the DNA TGTGCCAGCAGTTACCGACAGGGGCTGAGCAATCAGCCCCAGCATTTT.

Only one count was recorded for this clone. This chain links TRBV5-1 with TRBJ1-2, with a weak D call TRBD1 (6 bases). The CDR3 loop spans 12 amino acids. Germline values: CDR1 SGHRS, CDR2 YFSETQ. Trimming shortened V by 5 bases and J by 4 bases, and 9 bases separated the two germline ends. The chain's CDR3 is CASRRDTYGYTF. The CDR3 DNA reads TGCGCCAGCAGACGGGACACCTATGGCTACACCTTC.

The CDR3 protein is CAFSGQVDEQYF. CDR3 bases: TGTGCCTTTTCGGGACAGGTTGACGAGCAGTACTTC. The rearrangement joins TRBV5-4 to TRBJ2-7; 8 bases map to TRBD1. The germline gives CDR1 SGHNT, CDR2 YYREEE (reference sequence). The CDR3 has 12 residues. V shed 10 bases and J 5 bases; nucleotides not matched to a gene: 8.

The chain is built from TRBV7-9 and TRBJ1-2, with D unresolved. Per the germline V gene, CDR1 is SEHNR and CDR2 is FQNEAQ (reference sequence). Trimming took 5 bases from V and 4 from J, leaving 20 bases between them. This CDR3 has 16 residues. The DNA of the CDR3 is TGTGCCAGCAGCCTCAGCGCCAGTGGGTTCCTCTATGGCTACACCTTC. Translation: CASSLSASGFLYGYTF.

This chain links TRBV12-3 or TRBV12-4 with TRBJ1-1; D might be TRBD1 (6 bases). V dropped 6 bases and J dropped 6 bases, with 8 bases sitting between them. The CDR3 loop spans 11 amino acids. The CDR3 DNA reads as TGTGCCAGCAGAAGGACAGCTGAAGCTTTCTTT. This encodes CASRRTAEAFF.

J is TRBJ2-3 and V is TRBV11-2, with 11 positions matching TRBD2. Germline CDR1 is SGHAT and CDR2 is FQNNGV. V shed 2 bases, J shed 2 bases, and the junction held 6 bases outside the gene matches. This CDR3 spans 17 amino acids. The DNA for the CDR3 is TGTGCCAGCAGCTTACTCGGACTAGCGGGCCTCACAGATACGCAGTATTTT. Translating gives CASSLLGLAGLTDTQYF. The complete variable domain, with remaining parts taken from reference TRBV11-2 and TRBJ2-3, reads EAGVAQSPRYKIIEKRQSVAFWCNPISGHATLYWYQQILGQGPKLLIQFQNNGVVDDSQLPKDRFSAERLKGVDSTLKIQPAKLEDSAVYLCASSLLGLAGLTDTQYFGPGTRLTVL.

This rearrangement joins TRBV5-5 to TRBJ2-7, with unresolved D. Deletions cut 1 base from V and 2 bases from J, with 16 bases between. Germline V CDR1 and CDR2: SGHKS, YYEKEE (reference sequence). CDR3 size: 16 residues. This CDR3 is CASSLRSSDHPYEQYF. CDR3 nucleotide sequence: TGTGCCAGCAGCTTGCGGTCGTCTGACCATCCCTACGAGCAGTACTTC.

The chain joins TRBV28 to TRBJ2-3; no clear D gene. Germline V gene data show CDR1 as MDHEN and CDR2 as SYDVKM. CDR3 length: 14 amino acids. Trimming cost V 4 bases and J 2 bases, with 10 bases left between them. Here the CDR3 DNA reads TGTGCCAGCAGTTCGGTCGGATTCACAGATACGCAGTATTTT. Residues: CASSSVGFTDTQYF.

This chain connects TRBV18 to TRBJ1-3; D not certain. The CDR3 covers 16 residues. The V gene lost 0 bases and the J gene lost 2 bases, with 11 bases spanning the gap. Germline loops: CDR1 KGHSH, CDR2 LQKENI. CDR3 sequence: CASSPPTQAAGNTIYF. As DNA, the CDR3 is TGTGCCAGCTCACCACCGACCCAAGCGGCTGGAAACACCATATATTTT.

A note on this clone: The sample has other DNA sequences that encode this CDR3 too. The genes are TRBV18 and TRBJ1-5; TRBD1 is a possible D gene (6 bases). Trimming left V 3 bases short and J 2 bases short, with 8 bases between. This CDR3 has 14 residues. Germline V lookup: CDR1 KGHSH, CDR2 LQKENI. The CDR3 DNA is TGTGCCAGCTCACCGGGGGGGCGCAATCAGCCCCAGCATTTT. As protein: CASSPGGRNQPQHF.

This sequence joins TRBV7-3 and TRBJ2-2, with 7 bases matching TRBD1. The CDR3 spans 16 residues. Germline CDR1 is SGHTA and CDR2 is FQGTGA. The junction had 4 bases not matched to a gene; V was cut back by 3 bases and J by 0 bases. The CDR3 nucleotides read TGTGCCAGCAGCTTGCACAGGGGAGCGAACACCGGGGAGCTGTTTTTT. It specifies CASSLHRGANTGELFF.